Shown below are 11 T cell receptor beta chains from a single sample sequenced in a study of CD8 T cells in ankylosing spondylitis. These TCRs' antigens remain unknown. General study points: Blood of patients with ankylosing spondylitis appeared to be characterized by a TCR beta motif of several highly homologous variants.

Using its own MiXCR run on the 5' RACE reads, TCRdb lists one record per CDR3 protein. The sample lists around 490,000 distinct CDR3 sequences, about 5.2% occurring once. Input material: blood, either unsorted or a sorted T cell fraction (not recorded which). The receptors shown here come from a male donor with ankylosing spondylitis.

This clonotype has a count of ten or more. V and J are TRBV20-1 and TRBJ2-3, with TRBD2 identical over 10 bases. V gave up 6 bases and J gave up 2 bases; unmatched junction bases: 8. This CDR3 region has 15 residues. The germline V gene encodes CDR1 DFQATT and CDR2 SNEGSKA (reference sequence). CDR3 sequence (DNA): TGCAGTGCGCGGACTAGCGGACGCTTCACAGATACGCAGTATTTT. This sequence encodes CSARTSGRFTDTQYF.

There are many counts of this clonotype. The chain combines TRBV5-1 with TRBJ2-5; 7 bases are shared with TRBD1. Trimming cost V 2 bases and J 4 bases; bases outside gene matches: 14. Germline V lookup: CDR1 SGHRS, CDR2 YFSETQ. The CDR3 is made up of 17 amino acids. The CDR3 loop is CASSFQFQTGSGETQYF. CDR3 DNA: TGCGCCAGCAGCTTCCAATTCCAGACAGGGTCGGGAGAGACCCAGTACTTC.

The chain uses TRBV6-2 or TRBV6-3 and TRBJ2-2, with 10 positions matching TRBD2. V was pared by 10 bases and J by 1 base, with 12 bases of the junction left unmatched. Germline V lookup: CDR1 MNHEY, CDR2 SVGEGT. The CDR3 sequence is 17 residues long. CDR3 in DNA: TGTGCCACCCGTGGCCAGGTAGCGGGGGGGAACACCGGGGAGCTGTTTTTT. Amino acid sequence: CATRGQVAGGNTGELFF.

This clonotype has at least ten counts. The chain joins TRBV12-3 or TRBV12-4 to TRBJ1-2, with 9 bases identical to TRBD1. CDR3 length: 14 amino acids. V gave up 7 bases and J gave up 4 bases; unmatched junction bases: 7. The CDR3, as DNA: TGTGCCAGCACTAGTCACAGGGGGCTCTATGGCTACACCTTC. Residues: CASTSHRGLYGYTF.

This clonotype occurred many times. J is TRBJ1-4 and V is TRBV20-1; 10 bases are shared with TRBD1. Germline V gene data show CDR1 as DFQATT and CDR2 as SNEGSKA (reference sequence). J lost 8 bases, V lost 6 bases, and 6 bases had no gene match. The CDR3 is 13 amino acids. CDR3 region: CSAGGQGSEKLFF. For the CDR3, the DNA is TGCAGTGCAGGGGGACAGGGGAGCGAAAAACTGTTTTTT.

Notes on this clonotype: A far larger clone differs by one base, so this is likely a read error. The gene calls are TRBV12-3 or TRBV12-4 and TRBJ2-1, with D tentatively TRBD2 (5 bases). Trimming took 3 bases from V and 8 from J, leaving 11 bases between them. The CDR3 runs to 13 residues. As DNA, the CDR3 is TGTGCCAGCAGTTTGGGGAGATGGGATGAGCAGTTCTTC. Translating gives CASSLGRWDEQFF.

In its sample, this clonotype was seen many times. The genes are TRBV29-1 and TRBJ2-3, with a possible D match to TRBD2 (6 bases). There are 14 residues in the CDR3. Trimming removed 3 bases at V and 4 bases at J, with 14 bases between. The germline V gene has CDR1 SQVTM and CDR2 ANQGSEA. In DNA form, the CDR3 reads TGCAGCGTTGATGTGGGGAGGAGCGCAGATACGCAGTATTTT. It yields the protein CSVDVGRSADTQYF.

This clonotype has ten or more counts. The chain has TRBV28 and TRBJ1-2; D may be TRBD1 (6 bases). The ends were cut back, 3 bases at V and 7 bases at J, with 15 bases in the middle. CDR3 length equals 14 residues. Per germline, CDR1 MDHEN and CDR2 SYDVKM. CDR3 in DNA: TGTGCCAGCAGTTTCCCAGGACAGCTTCGTGGCTACACCTTC. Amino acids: CASSFPGQLRGYTF.

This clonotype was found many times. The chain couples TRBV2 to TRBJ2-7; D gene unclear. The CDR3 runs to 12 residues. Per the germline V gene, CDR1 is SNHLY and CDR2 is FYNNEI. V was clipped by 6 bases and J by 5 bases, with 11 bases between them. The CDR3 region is CASRGLSNEQYF. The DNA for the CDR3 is TGTGCCAGCAGGGGGTTAAGCAACGAGCAGTACTTC. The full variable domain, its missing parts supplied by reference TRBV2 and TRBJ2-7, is EPEVTQTPSHQVTQMGQEVILRCVPISNHLYFYWYRQILGQKVEFLVSFYNNEISEKSEIFDDQFSVERPDGSNFTLKIRSTKLEDSAMYFCASRGLSNEQYFGPGTRLTVT.

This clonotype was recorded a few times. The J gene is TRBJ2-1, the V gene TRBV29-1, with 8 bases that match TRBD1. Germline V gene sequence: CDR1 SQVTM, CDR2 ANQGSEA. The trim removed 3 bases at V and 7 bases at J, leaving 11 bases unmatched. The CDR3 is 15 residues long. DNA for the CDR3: TGCAGCGTTGAGGCAGGACAGGGTCTGACGAATGAGCAGTTCTTC. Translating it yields CSVEAGQGLTNEQFF.

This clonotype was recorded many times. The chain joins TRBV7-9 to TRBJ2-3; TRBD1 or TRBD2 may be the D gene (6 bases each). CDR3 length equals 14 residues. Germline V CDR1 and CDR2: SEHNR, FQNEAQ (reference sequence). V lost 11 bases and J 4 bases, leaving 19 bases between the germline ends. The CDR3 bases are TGTGCCTCCGAGCCGGGGGCGATATCAGATACGCAGTATTTT. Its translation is CASEPGAISDTQYF.